Following are 8 T cell receptor beta chains from one sample sequenced in a study of T cells in Graves' hyperthyroidism and ophthalmopathy. RNA transcripts were the template for amplifying TCR beta CDR3 regions. During a first-round RT-PCR of the TCR CDR3, the HTBI primer set was used. TCRdb reprocessed the multiplex PCR reads with MiXCR, giving one entry per CDR3 protein. The sample consists of 450,000 to 700,000 distinct CDR3 sequences, under 60% of them appearing once. The sequenced material came from peripheral blood or thyroid tissue (not recorded which). These receptors all stem from an adult woman with Graves' disease, either hyperthyroidism or ophthalmopathy (not recorded which).

The rearrangement joins TRBV7-8 to TRBJ2-7; D may be TRBD2 (7 bases). Germline lookup yields CDR1 SGHVS and CDR2 FQNEAQ. The CDR3 contains 14 residues. Trimming removed 4 bases from V and 5 bases from J, with 15 bases in between. CDR3 region: CASSSRAGADEQYF. CDR3 DNA sequence: TGTGCCAGCAGCTCCCGTGCGGGGGCTGACGAGCAGTACTTC.

V and J are TRBV20-1 and TRBJ1-5; TRBD1 might be the D (5 bases). Germline assignment: CDR1 DFQATT and CDR2 SNEGSKA (reference sequence). V was shortened by 6 bases and J by 6 bases, with 27 bases between the two germline ends. There are 17 residues in the CDR3. CDR3 coding DNA: TGCAGTGCCAGCTCACGGGGGGAAAGGGACGGGAGTCAGCCCCAGCATTTT. Its translation is CSASSRGERDGSQPQHF.

The V and J genes are TRBV15 and TRBJ1-2; 8 nucleotides agree with TRBD1. The CDR3 totals 20 residues. Trimming cost V 5 bases and J 8 bases; bases outside gene matches: 28. Germline V gene sequence: CDR1 LNHNV, CDR2 YYDKDF (reference sequence). The CDR3 sequence is CATSETNGGGSPRTGHGYTF. The CDR3 bases are TGTGCCACCAGCGAAACGAACGGAGGCGGCAGCCCTCGGACAGGGCACGGCTACACCTTC.

This clonotype was counted ten times or more. The rearrangement joins TRBV10-3 to TRBJ1-2; D possibly corresponds to TRBD1 (6 bases). The V gene lost 10 bases and the J gene lost 4 bases, with 10 bases spanning the gap. Germline V CDR1 and CDR2: ENHRY, SYGVKD. The CDR3 has 11 residues. CDR3 bases: TGTGCCACACAGGGCCCCTATGGCTACACCTTC. Its translation is CATQGPYGYTF.

This clonotype was counted many times. V is TRBV13 and J is TRBJ1-5, with 9 bases fitting TRBD1. CDR1 is PRHDT, CDR2 FYEKMQ, per germline (reference sequence). CDR3 size: 15 residues. Trimming at V came to 0 bases and at J to 7 bases, leaving 4 bases not matched to a gene. CDR3 DNA: TGTGCCAGCAGCTTAGGTACAGGGGGCCCCCAGCCCCAGCATTTT. It translates to CASSLGTGGPQPQHF.

In the case of this clonotype: Compared with germline, one end of the junction differs, possibly owing to a read error. The genes are TRBV5-5 and TRBJ1-6; no firm D call. Germline assignment: CDR1 SGHKS and CDR2 YYEKEE (reference sequence). CDR3 length: 17 residues. The CDR3 spells CAGSLAWLDGPNSPLHF. The CDR3 DNA follows: TGCGCCGGCAGCTTGGCTTGGCTCGACGGTCCAAATTCACCCCTCCACTTT.

V usage is TRBV7-8 and J usage is TRBJ1-1; D gene ambiguous. The CDR3 length is 13 residues. Trimming took off 3 bases at V and 8 bases at J, with 13 bases between the two ends. Germline assignment: CDR1 SGHVS and CDR2 FQNEAQ. CDR3 in amino acids: CASSFPGRTEAFF. The CDR3 region has the DNA TGTGCCAGCAGCTTCCCCGGACGGACCGAAGCTTTCTTT.

The V and J genes are TRBV28 and TRBJ2-7, with D perhaps TRBD2 (6 bases). V was trimmed by 4 bases and J by 1 base, leaving 14 bases between them. This CDR3 has 15 residues. Germline CDR1 MDHEN, CDR2 SYDVKM. DNA of the CDR3: TGTGCCAGCAGTTCGCTTGCGGGGCATTCCTACGAGCAGTACTTC. Translation gives CASSSLAGHSYEQYF.